This TCR beta chain was captured by sequencing in a study of CD8+ T cells in alopecia areata. Findings of the study overall: Compared with normal scalp, lesional scalp had higher clonality and more expanded CD8+ clones. Sequenced scalp T cells also include alphabeta T cells resident in normal skin.

Extracted RNA was reverse transcribed into cDNA, the sequencing template. The repertoire was sequenced with immunoSEQ multiplex PCR; TCRdb's copy has only in-frame clones and lacks some. The profile shows about 100,000 clones, 50% to 60% of them singletons. Obtained from alopecia areata patients were lesional scalp punch biopsies along with peripheral blood. PBMCs yielded sorted CD4+ and CD8+ T cells. Concerning this clone: Its matching antigen is unknown.

J lost 0 bases, V lost 3 bases, and 6 bases had no gene match. Germline CDR1 and CDR2: SNHLY and FYNNEI. The CDR3 runs 17 residues. The sequence was collected from a human donor with alopecia areata. V usage is TRBV2 and J usage is TRBJ2-3, with 10 bases lining up with TRBD2. Sequenced: NKG2D-low CD8+ T cells sorted from blood. CDR3 in DNA: TGTGCCAGCAGTGAGTGGCCTAGCGGGAGAAGCACAGATACGCAGTATTTT. It is translated as CASSEWPSGRSTDTQYF.